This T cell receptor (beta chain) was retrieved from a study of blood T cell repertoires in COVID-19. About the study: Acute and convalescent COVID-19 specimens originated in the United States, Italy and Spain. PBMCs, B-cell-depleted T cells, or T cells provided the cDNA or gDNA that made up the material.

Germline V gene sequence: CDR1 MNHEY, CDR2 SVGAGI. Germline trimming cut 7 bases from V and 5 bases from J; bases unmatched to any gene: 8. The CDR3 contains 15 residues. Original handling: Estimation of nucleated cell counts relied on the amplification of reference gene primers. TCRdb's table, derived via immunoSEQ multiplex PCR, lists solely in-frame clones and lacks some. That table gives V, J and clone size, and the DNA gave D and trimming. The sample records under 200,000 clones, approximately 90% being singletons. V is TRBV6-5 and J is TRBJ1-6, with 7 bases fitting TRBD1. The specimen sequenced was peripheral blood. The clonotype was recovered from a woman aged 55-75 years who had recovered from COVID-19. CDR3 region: CASKTGLNDNSPLHF. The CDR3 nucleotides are TGTGCCAGCAAGACAGGGCTAAATGATAATTCACCCCTCCACTTT.